This is a list of T cell receptor beta chains from one sample in a study of control samples from healthy donors and cancer patients. The table came from immunoSEQ multiplex PCR; TCRdb's copy has only in-frame clones and leaves some out. The table records 61,000 or so clones, 90% of them present only once. The sequencing sample was made of PBMCs. The origin of the receptors is a man aged 55 to 70 with colorectal cancer. Both conserved end residues are part of each CDR3. A D gene is named only where the DNA matches it firmly. Rows give clone size only sometimes, using once, few, many, or a class for an expanded clone.

clone_size j_call cdr3_length v_call d_call cdr3_nt cdr3_aa
. TRBJ2-1 16 TRBV7-6 TRBD1 TGTGCCAGCAGCTTATCGGGGACAGGGCCCTACAATGAGCAGTTCTTC CASSLSGTGPYNEQFF
. TRBJ2-7 14 TRBV7-2 . TGTGCCAGCAGCCTCCTGGGACATTCCTACGAGCAGTACTTC CASSLLGHSYEQYF
once TRBJ2-1 15 TRBV7-9 TRBD2 TGTGCCAGCAGTCCCACGGGGGGGTCCTACAATGAGCAGTTCTTC CASSPTGGSYNEQFF
once TRBJ2-1 15 TRBV7-3 . TGTGCCAGCAGCTTCCAGGCCGGGCTAGCAGGTGAGCAGTTCTTC CASSFQAGLAGEQFF
once TRBJ1-2 17 TRBV23-1 TRBD1 TGCGCCAGCAGTCAGCCGGACAGGCCTAACACTAACTATGGCTACACCTTC CASSQPDRPNTNYGYTF
. TRBJ1-1 16 TRBV30 TRBD1 TGTGCCTGGAGTGTTGGTGTGGGGCAGGGGGACTCTGAAGCTTTCTTT CAWSVGVGQGDSEAFF
. TRBJ1-4 16 TRBV15 . TGTGCCACCAGCAGAGATAAGGGCACGTTTAATGAAAAACTGTTTTTT CATSRDKGTFNEKLFF
. TRBJ1-2 14 TRBV4-1 TRBD1 TGCGCCAGCAGCCAGCCGGGACAGACCTATGGCTACACCTTC CASSQPGQTYGYTF
. TRBJ2-5 14 TRBV5-6 . TGTGCCAGCACTCCCGGGCGGCAGCGAGAGACCCAGTACTTC CASTPGRQRETQYF
few TRBJ2-3 13 TRBV30 . TGTGCCTGGGTCCCTCGATACGAAGATACGCAGTATTTT CAWVPRYEDTQYF
few TRBJ2-5 13 TRBV9 . TGTGCCAGCAGCGCCTCAGCTCAAGAGACCCAGTACTTC CASSASAQETQYF
once TRBJ2-5 17 TRBV7-3 TRBD2 TGTGCCAGCAGCCCCCATAGCGGGGGTCCTCCGGGGGAGACCCAGTACTTC CASSPHSGGPPGETQYF
. TRBJ2-7 15 TRBV7-2 . TGTGCCAGCAGCTTACGTTCTAGCCTAACAAGGGAGCAGTACTTC CASSLRSSLTREQYF